One and the same sample provided the 16 T cell receptor beta chains below, sequenced in a study of identical twins. TCRdb called the 5' RACE reads again in MiXCR, with one record for every CDR3 protein. Altogether under 500,000 distinct CDR3 sequences are present, approximately 15% being singletons, with the ten largest covering about 0.94%. This same sample was also taken into another study, of yellow fever vaccine responses in identical twins.

The sequenced sample consisted of CD4+ T cells sorted from blood. The source of these receptors is a woman between 18 and 29 years old in good health.

In this sample, this clonotype turned up many times. This chain connects TRBV29-1 to TRBJ2-2; D uncertain. Germline V CDR1 and CDR2: SQVTM, ANQGSEA. With 3 bases removed from V and 6 bases from J, the gap between germline ends came to 11 bases. The CDR3 runs to 13 residues. Here the CDR3 DNA reads TGCAGCGTTGACAGAGCAGGCCCCGGGGAGCTGTTTTTT. It specifies CSVDRAGPGELFF.

This clonotype was recorded a few times. The chain combines TRBV20-1 with TRBJ2-7, with 9 nucleotides matching TRBD2. The CDR3 extends over 17 amino acids. The trim removed 2 bases at V and 6 bases at J, leaving 17 bases unmatched. The germline V gene has CDR1 DFQATT and CDR2 SNEGSKA (reference sequence). The DNA of the CDR3 is TGCAGTGCTAGAAGACTAGCCGCGGCGGGAGGGCCTTCCGAGCAGTACTTC. Its translation is CSARRLAAAGGPSEQYF.

This clonotype was seen repeatedly, ten times or more. This chain links TRBV29-1 with TRBJ2-5, with 9 bases aligning to TRBD2. The CDR3 is 15 residues long. The V gene end was trimmed by 0 bases and the J gene end by 2 bases; junction bases not matched to a gene: 4. Germline CDR1 and CDR2: SQVTM and ANQGSEA. CDR3 sequence: CSVEESSGAQETQYF. In DNA, the CDR3 is TGCAGCGTTGAAGAGTCTAGCGGGGCGCAAGAGACCCAGTACTTC.

This sequence joins TRBV18 and TRBJ2-1; D is unresolved. Germline V CDR1 and CDR2: KGHSH, LQKENI. Trimming took off 0 bases at V and 4 bases at J, with 7 bases between the two ends. The CDR3 totals 14 residues. The chain's CDR3 is CASSPPGDYNEQFF. The CDR3 DNA follows: TGTGCCAGCTCACCACCTGGGGATTACAATGAGCAGTTCTTC.

This clonotype has ten or more counts. V is TRBV12-3 or TRBV12-4 and J is TRBJ2-7; D is unresolved. The ends were cut back, 3 bases at V and 4 bases at J, with 7 bases in the middle. This CDR3 region has 12 residues. In nucleotides, the CDR3 is TGTGCCAGCAGTTTCGGACGGTACGAGCAGTACTTC. It yields the protein CASSFGRYEQYF.

This clonotype has more than one count but fewer than ten. The chain has TRBV6-1 and TRBJ1-1; the match to TRBD1 covers 9 bases. Germline CDR1 and CDR2: MNHNS and SASEGT. With 7 bases clipped from V and 4 bases from J, the junction kept 7 bases outside the gene matches. The CDR3 is 14 residues long. Here the CDR3 reads CASKGQGSGTEAFF. The CDR3 region has the DNA TGTGCCAGCAAAGGACAGGGGTCGGGCACTGAAGCTTTCTTT.

In its sample, this clonotype was seen a few times. The chain recombines TRBV28 with TRBJ2-5; maybe TRBD1 (6 bases). Germline values: CDR1 MDHEN, CDR2 SYDVKM. CDR3 length equals 15 residues. Deletions cut 5 bases from V and 2 bases from J, with 15 bases between. The CDR3 here is CASSKTGGFQETQYF. In DNA, the CDR3 is TGTGCCAGCAGTAAGACAGGTGGCTTTCAAGAGACCCAGTACTTC.

The table lists this clonotype with a few counts. The J gene is TRBJ2-2, the V gene TRBV2; D unclear. V was pared by 7 bases and J by 6 bases, with 12 bases between. This CDR3 contains 13 residues. The germline gives CDR1 SNHLY, CDR2 FYNNEI. In DNA form, the CDR3 reads TGTGCCAGCACCAGGAATCGACCCGGGGAGCTGTTTTTT. Its protein is CASTRNRPGELFF.

In its sample, this clonotype was seen many times. The rearrangement links TRBV24-1 to TRBJ1-2; D uncertain. Trimming removed 3 bases at V and 7 bases at J, with 5 bases between. Germline-derived CDR1 and CDR2 are KGHDR and SFDVKD. This CDR3 contains 11 residues. The CDR3 region has the DNA TGTGCCACCAGTGATCGGAGTGGCTACACCTTC. It is translated as CATSDRSGYTF.

The rearrangement links TRBV10-3 to TRBJ1-4; D call uncertain. This CDR3 is built from 17 residues. V lost 0 bases and J 2 bases, leaving 13 bases between the germline ends. Germline CDR1 reads ENHRY; CDR2 reads SYGVKD. This CDR3 reads CAISESTGYGTNEKLFF. Written as DNA, the CDR3 is TGTGCCATCAGTGAGTCCACGGGTTATGGGACTAATGAAAAACTGTTTTTT.

CDR3 coding DNA: TGTGCCAGCAGTCCCCGGACTACAGATACGCAGTATTTT. Protein sequence: CASSPRTTDTQYF. The V and J genes are TRBV6-6 and TRBJ2-3, with D possibly being TRBD2 (5 bases). V was shortened by 5 bases and J by 3 bases, with 9 bases between the two germline ends. The CDR3 is made up of 13 amino acids. Germline V gives CDR1 MNHNY, CDR2 SVGAGI (reference sequence).

This clonotype was seen a few times. The chain couples TRBV29-1 to TRBJ2-7; 8 nucleotides align to TRBD1. This CDR3 region has 15 residues. CDR1 and CDR2 from the germline V gene are SQVTM and ANQGSEA. Trimming cost V 6 bases and J 3 bases; bases outside gene matches: 13. The CDR3 protein is CSVAERTGRYYEQYF. The CDR3 DNA sequence: TGCAGCGTAGCAGAACGGACAGGGCGATACTACGAGCAGTACTTC.

The chain is built from TRBV29-1 and TRBJ2-3; D is possibly TRBD2 (5 bases). Germline V gene lookup returns CDR1 SQVTM and CDR2 ANQGSEA. This CDR3 has 15 residues. V was trimmed by 4 bases and J by 0 bases, leaving 14 bases between them. CDR3 amino acids: CSVGGSTSSTDTQYF. For the CDR3, the DNA is TGCAGCGTTGGAGGGTCAACTAGTAGCACAGATACGCAGTATTTT.

The sample holds a few counts of this clonotype. V gene TRBV5-1 combines with J gene TRBJ2-7; tentatively, D is TRBD1 (7 bases). V lost 0 bases to trimming and J lost 6 bases, with 13 bases between them. Germline lookup yields CDR1 SGHRS and CDR2 YFSETQ. The CDR3 loop spans 14 amino acids. The CDR3 sequence is CASSLEAGGLEQYF. The CDR3, as DNA: TGCGCCAGCAGCTTGGAGGCAGGGGGGCTCGAGCAGTACTTC.

The table lists this clonotype with many counts. The genes are TRBV5-1 and TRBJ1-1; D is unclear. The CDR3 has 14 residues. Germline V gene sequence: CDR1 SGHRS, CDR2 YFSETQ. The ends were cut back, 6 bases at V and 4 bases at J, with 16 bases in the middle. This CDR3 reads CASKPGPLGTEAFF. The CDR3 DNA follows: TGCGCCAGCAAGCCCGGTCCTCTGGGCACTGAAGCTTTCTTT.

This chain joins TRBV28 and TRBJ2-1; D perhaps matches TRBD1 (5 bases). This CDR3 spans 13 amino acids. Per germline, CDR1 MDHEN and CDR2 SYDVKM. The V end was cut by 4 bases, the J end by 8 bases, with 12 bases between. The CDR3 spells CASSSGMRYEQFF. The CDR3 DNA is TGTGCCAGCAGTTCAGGGATGAGATATGAGCAGTTCTTC.